The 17 T cell receptor beta chains below come from one sample, sequenced in a study of T cells in Graves' hyperthyroidism and ophthalmopathy. RNA transcripts served as the template for amplifying TCR beta CDR3 regions. First-round RT-PCR of the TCR CDR3 relied on the HTBI primer set. TCRdb reanalysed the multiplex PCR reads using MiXCR and keeps one entry per CDR3 protein. Counted here are hundreds of thousands of distinct CDR3 sequences, roughly 13% occurring once; the ten biggest clones make up 25% to 30%. What was sequenced was blood. Receptors were obtained from a man between 50 and 59 years old with Graves' ophthalmopathy.

The chain recombines TRBV5-1 with TRBJ2-1, with TRBD2 matching over 11 bases. This CDR3 comprises 17 residues. The germline V gene encodes CDR1 SGHRS and CDR2 YFSETQ. J gave up 4 bases and V 7 bases, and 13 bases lay outside the gene matches. For the CDR3, the DNA is TGCGCCAGCCGCCCCGGGACTAGCGGCCGATTATACAATGAGCAGTTCTTC. Its translation: CASRPGTSGRLYNEQFF.

In its sample, this clonotype was seen a few times. V usage is TRBV19 and J usage is TRBJ1-5; D not certain. CDR3 length: 13 amino acids. Germline V lookup: CDR1 LNHDA, CDR2 SQIVND (reference sequence). Trimming shortened V by 5 bases and J by 6 bases, and 11 bases separated the two germline ends. For the CDR3, the DNA is TGTGCCAGTAGTTTACGGGAGGGTCAGCCCCAGCATTTT. Translated, it gives CASSLREGQPQHF.

This clonotype appeared many times. The V gene is TRBV5-8, the J gene TRBJ2-3; TRBD2 matches at 11 bases. Germline assignment: CDR1 SGHTS and CDR2 YDEGEE. The J segment lost 5 bases and the V segment lost 1 base, leaving 6 bases of the junction unmatched. The CDR3 spans 16 residues. The CDR3 loop is CASSLRTSGSRDTQYF. CDR3 nucleotides: TGTGCCAGCAGCTTGAGAACTAGCGGGAGTAGAGATACGCAGTATTTT.

Ten or more counts support this clonotype. This sequence joins TRBV11-2 and TRBJ2-5; D is perhaps TRBD1 (5 bases). The CDR3 length is 15 residues. CDR1 is SGHAT and CDR2 is FQNNGV in the germline V gene. Between the trimmed V and J ends, which lost 1 base and 0 bases, there was a span of 9 bases. The CDR3 region is CASSLGYRNQETQYF. In nucleotides, the CDR3 is TGTGCCAGCAGCTTAGGTTACAGGAACCAAGAGACCCAGTACTTC. Complete variable domain (other parts from reference TRBV11-2 and TRBJ2-5): EAGVAQSPRYKIIEKRQSVAFWCNPISGHATLYWYQQILGQGPKLLIQFQNNGVVDDSQLPKDRFSAERLKGVDSTLKIQPAKLEDSAVYLCASSLGYRNQETQYFGPGTRLLVL.

This clonotype was seen a handful of times. The genes are TRBV12-3 or TRBV12-4 and TRBJ2-7, with 9 bases aligning to TRBD1. The CDR3 loop spans 13 amino acids. V was pared by 5 bases and J by 3 bases, with 2 bases of the junction left unmatched. This chain's CDR3 is CASSGDRDYEQYF. The CDR3 bases are TGTGCCAGCAGTGGGGACAGGGACTACGAGCAGTACTTC.

This clonotype was counted many times. The chain couples TRBV20-1 to TRBJ1-2; D call uncertain. The CDR3 sequence is 16 residues long. The germline CDR1 and CDR2 sequences are DFQATT and SNEGSKA (reference sequence). V lost 0 bases and J lost 5, with 19 bases in between. This CDR3 is CSAREIGDRGGYGYTF. CDR3 coding DNA: TGCAGTGCTAGAGAGATTGGGGATCGTGGAGGATATGGCTACACCTTC.

The rearrangement links TRBV9 to TRBJ1-1; D is ambiguous. This CDR3 has 13 residues. Germline V gene lookup returns CDR1 SGDLS and CDR2 YYNGEE. Trimming cost V 0 bases and J 7 bases, with 10 bases left between them. CDR3 region: CASSVASTREAFF. The CDR3 DNA follows: TGTGCCAGCAGCGTAGCTAGCACGCGTGAAGCTTTCTTT.

This clonotype was seen ten or more times. V gene TRBV15 combines with J gene TRBJ1-5; D remains ambiguous. V was clipped by 0 bases and J by 6 bases, with 18 bases between them. The germline V gene encodes CDR1 LNHNV and CDR2 YYDKDF (reference sequence). This CDR3 is 17 amino acids long. The CDR3 region has the DNA TGTGCCACCAGCAGAGATGGGATGGAAGGGATAGGTCAGCCCCAGCATTTT. It specifies CATSRDGMEGIGQPQHF.

This clonotype was seen repeatedly, ten times or more. The V and J genes are TRBV11-2 and TRBJ2-2, with 7 bases lining up with TRBD2. Germline assignment: CDR1 SGHAT and CDR2 FQNNGV. There are 14 residues in the CDR3. Unmatched junction bases numbered 6, after V lost 5 bases and J lost 6 bases. DNA of the CDR3: TGTGCCAGCAGCCCCGGACTAGTCCCCGGGGAGCTGTTTTTT. It specifies CASSPGLVPGELFF.

This clonotype was found many times. The V and J genes are TRBV20-1 and TRBJ2-5; 7 positions agree with TRBD2. From germline, CDR1 is DFQATT and CDR2 SNEGSKA (reference sequence). V was clipped by 3 bases and J by 5 bases; unmatched bases: 0. The CDR3 runs 11 residues. The CDR3 loop reads CSARGGETQYF. CDR3 nucleotides: TGCAGTGCTAGGGGGGGGGAGACCCAGTACTTC.

This clonotype was seen a handful of times. The rearrangement links TRBV13 to TRBJ2-1; 9 bases line up with TRBD2. The germline V gene encodes CDR1 PRHDT and CDR2 FYEKMQ (reference sequence). The CDR3 contains 16 residues. V lost 0 bases to trimming and J lost 7 bases; unmatched junction nucleotides: 7. DNA for the CDR3: TGTGCCAGCAGCTTAGGCCTTGCTAGCGGGATGAATGAGCAGTTCTTC. Translated, it gives CASSLGLASGMNEQFF. Filled out from reference TRBV13 and TRBJ2-1, the complete variable domain reads AAGVIQSPRHLIKEKRETATLKCYPIPRHDTVYWYQQGPGQDPQFLISFYEKMQSDKGSIPDRFSAQQFSDYHSELNMSSLELGDSALYFCASSLGLASGMNEQFFGPGTRLTVL.

With respect to this clonotype: A much larger clone lies a single base off, so this may be a read error. This chain uses TRBV27 with TRBJ1-1; D unclear. V gave up 5 bases and J gave up 10 bases, with 20 bases separating them. Germline CDR1 reads MNHEY; CDR2 reads SMNVEV (reference sequence). The CDR3 runs to 14 residues. The CDR3 protein is CASSTDGPWGGAFF. The CDR3, as DNA: TGTGCCAGCAGTACGGACGGCCCTTGGGGTGGAGCTTTCTTT.

The rearrangement uses TRBV10-1 and TRBJ2-1, with 9 bases matching TRBD2. Germline V gene sequence: CDR1 WNHNN, CDR2 SYGVQD (reference sequence). The ends lost 3 bases at V and 0 bases at J; junction bases unmatched: 6. CDR3 size: 17 residues. The DNA of the CDR3 is TGCGCCAGCAGTGAAGGGCTAGCGGGGAGCTCCTACAATGAGCAGTTCTTC. Its translation: CASSEGLAGSSYNEQFF.

This clonotype was detected many times. An end of the junction does not agree with germline; a read error may underlie this. This rearrangement joins TRBV12-3 or TRBV12-4 to TRBJ2-5; 11 bases map to TRBD1. CDR3 length: 14 residues. The CDR3 sequence is CASRLGTGGETQYF. The CDR3, as DNA: TGTGCCAGCAGGTTAGGGACAGGGGGAGAGACCCAGTACTTC.

This clonotype was seen repeatedly, ten times or more. The chain is built from TRBV12-3 or TRBV12-4 and TRBJ2-1; no reliable D call. V was cut by 6 bases and J by 9 bases, with 15 bases left in between. This CDR3 contains 13 residues. Here the CDR3 reads CASSIRAASEQFF. As DNA, the CDR3 is TGTGCCAGCAGCATAAGGGCAGCAAGTGAGCAGTTCTTC.

The chain joins TRBV5-1 to TRBJ2-5; 7 positions agree with TRBD1. The germline gives CDR1 SGHRS, CDR2 YFSETQ. The CDR3 contains 15 residues. Losses at the gene ends were 0 bases for V and 1 base for J; bases not matched to a gene: 3. CDR3 in DNA: TGCGCCAGCAGCTTGGGGACAGGCCCCCAAGAGACCCAGTACTTC. It specifies CASSLGTGPQETQYF. Supplemented by reference TRBV5-1 and TRBJ2-5, the full variable domain reads KAGVTQTPRYLIKTRGQQVTLSCSPISGHRSVSWYQQTPGQGLQFLFEYFSETQRNKGNFPGRFSGRQFSNSRSEMNVSTLELGDSALYLCASSLGTGPQETQYFGPGTRLLVL.

Many counts were recorded for this clonotype. This sequence joins TRBV28 and TRBJ2-7; D is unclear. CDR1 is MDHEN, CDR2 SYDVKM, per germline. The length of the CDR3 is 11 residues. Trimming took 5 bases from V and 7 from J, leaving 9 bases between them. The CDR3 coding sequence is TGTGCCAGCAGTCTATTAGAGGAGCAGTACTTC. Protein sequence: CASSLLEEQYF.